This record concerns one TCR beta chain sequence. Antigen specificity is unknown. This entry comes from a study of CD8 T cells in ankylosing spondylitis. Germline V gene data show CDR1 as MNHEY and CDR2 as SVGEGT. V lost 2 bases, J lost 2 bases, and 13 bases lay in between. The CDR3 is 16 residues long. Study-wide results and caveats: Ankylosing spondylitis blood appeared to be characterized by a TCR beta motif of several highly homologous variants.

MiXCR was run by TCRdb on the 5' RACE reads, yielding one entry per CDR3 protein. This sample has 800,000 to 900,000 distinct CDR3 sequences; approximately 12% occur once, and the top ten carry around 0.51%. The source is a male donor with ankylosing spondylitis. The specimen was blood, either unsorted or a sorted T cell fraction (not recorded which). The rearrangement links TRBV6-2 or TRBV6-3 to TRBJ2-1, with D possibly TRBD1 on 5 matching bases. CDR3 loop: CASSYPPRVTYNEQFF. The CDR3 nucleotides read TGTGCCAGCAGTTACCCACCCAGGGTGACCTACAATGAGCAGTTCTTC.